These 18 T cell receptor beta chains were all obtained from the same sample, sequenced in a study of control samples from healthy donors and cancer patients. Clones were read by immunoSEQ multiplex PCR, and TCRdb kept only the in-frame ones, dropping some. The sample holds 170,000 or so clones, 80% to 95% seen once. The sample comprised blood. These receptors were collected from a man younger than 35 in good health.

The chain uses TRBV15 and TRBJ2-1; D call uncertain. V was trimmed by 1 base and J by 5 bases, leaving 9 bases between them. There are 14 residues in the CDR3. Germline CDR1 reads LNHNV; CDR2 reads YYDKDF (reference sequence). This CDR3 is CATSRGERNNEQFF. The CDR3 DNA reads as TGTGCCACCAGCAGAGGAGAGAGGAACAATGAGCAGTTCTTC. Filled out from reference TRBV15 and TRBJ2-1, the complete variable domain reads DAMVIQNPRYQVTQFGKPVTLSCSQTLNHNVMYWYQQKSSQAPKLLFHYYDKDFNNEADTPDNFQSRRPNTSFCFLDIRSPGLGDTAMYLCATSRGERNNEQFFGPGTRLTVL.

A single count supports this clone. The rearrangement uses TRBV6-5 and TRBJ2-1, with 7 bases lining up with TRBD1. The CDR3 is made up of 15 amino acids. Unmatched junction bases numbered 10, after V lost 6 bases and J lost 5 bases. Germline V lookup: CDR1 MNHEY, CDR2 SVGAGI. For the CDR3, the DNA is TGTGCCAGCAGGCCGGGACAGATAAACCACAATGAGCAGTTCTTC. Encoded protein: CASRPGQINHNEQFF.

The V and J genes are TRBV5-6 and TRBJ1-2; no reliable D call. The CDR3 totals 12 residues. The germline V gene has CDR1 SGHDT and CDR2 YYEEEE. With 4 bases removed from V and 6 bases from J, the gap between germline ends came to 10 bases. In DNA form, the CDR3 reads TGTGCCAGCAGCCGTGACGGAGATGGCTACACCTTC. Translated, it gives CASSRDGDGYTF.

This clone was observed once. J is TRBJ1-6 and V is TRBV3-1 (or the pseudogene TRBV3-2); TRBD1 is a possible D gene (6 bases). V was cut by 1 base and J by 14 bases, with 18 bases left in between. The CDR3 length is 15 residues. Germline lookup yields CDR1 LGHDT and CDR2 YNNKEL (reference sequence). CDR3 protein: CASSQGTDPDVSLHF. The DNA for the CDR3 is TGTGCCAGCAGCCAAGGGACAGATCCTGATGTATCCCTCCACTTT.

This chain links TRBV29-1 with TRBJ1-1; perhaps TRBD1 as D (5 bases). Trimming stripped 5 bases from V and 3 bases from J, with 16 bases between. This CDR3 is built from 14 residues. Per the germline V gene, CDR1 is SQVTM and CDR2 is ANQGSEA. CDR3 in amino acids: CSVQRRGVDTEAFF. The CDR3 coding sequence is TGCAGCGTTCAAAGGAGGGGAGTAGACACTGAAGCTTTCTTT.

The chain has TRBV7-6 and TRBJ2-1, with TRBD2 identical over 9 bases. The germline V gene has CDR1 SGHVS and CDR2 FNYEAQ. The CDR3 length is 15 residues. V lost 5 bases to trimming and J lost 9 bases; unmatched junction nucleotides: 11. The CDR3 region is CASSQVAGGQVEQFF. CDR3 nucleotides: TGTGCCAGCAGCCAGGTGGCGGGGGGGCAAGTTGAGCAGTTCTTC.

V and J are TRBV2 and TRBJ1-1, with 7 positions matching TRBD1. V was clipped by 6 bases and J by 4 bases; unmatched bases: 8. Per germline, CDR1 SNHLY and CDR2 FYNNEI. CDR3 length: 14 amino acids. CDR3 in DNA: TGTGCCAGCAGAGGAACAGGGGAGGGCACTGAAGCTTTCTTT. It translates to CASRGTGEGTEAFF. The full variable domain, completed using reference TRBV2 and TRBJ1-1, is EPEVTQTPSHQVTQMGQEVILRCVPISNHLYFYWYRQILGQKVEFLVSFYNNEISEKSEIFDDQFSVERPDGSNFTLKIRSTKLEDSAMYFCASRGTGEGTEAFFGQGTRLTVV.

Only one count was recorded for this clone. In nucleotides, the CDR3 is TGTGCCATCAGTGAACCACAGGGAATGAACACTGAAGCTTTCTTT. Its translation: CAISEPQGMNTEAFF. The chain couples TRBV10-3 to TRBJ1-1, with TRBD1 as a possible D gene (6 bases). The V gene's germline CDR1 is ENHRY and CDR2 SYGVKD. The V end was cut by 3 bases, the J end by 0 bases, with 11 bases between. The CDR3 has 15 amino acids.

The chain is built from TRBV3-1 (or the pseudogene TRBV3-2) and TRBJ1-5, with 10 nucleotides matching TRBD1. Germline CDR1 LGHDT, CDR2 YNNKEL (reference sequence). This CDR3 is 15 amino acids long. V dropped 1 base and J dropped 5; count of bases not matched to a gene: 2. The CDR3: CASSQGQGAHQPQHF. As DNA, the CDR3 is TGTGCCAGCAGCCAAGGACAGGGGGCACATCAGCCCCAGCATTTT.

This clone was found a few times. Here the CDR3 DNA reads TGTGCCTGGAAGGCGGCTAGCGGGGATGTGGGGGAGCTGTTTTTT. Translating it yields CAWKAASGDVGELFF. The chain employs TRBV30 and TRBJ2-2; 9 positions match TRBD2. Germline V gene data show CDR1 as GTSNPN and CDR2 as SVGIG (reference sequence). V was clipped by 4 bases and J by 8 bases; unmatched bases: 11. The CDR3 sequence is 15 residues long.

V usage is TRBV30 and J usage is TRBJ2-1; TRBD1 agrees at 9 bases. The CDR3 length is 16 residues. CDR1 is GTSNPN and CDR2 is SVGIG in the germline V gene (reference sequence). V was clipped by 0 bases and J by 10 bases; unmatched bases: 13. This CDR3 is CAWSVPRTGVREEQFF. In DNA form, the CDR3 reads TGTGCCTGGAGTGTTCCCAGGACAGGGGTAAGAGAAGAGCAGTTCTTC.

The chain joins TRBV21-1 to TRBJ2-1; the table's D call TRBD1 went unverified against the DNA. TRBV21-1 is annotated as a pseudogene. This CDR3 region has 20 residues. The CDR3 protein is CASSQGRDRELLSSYNEQFF. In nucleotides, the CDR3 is TGTGCCAGCAGCCAGGGGCGGGACAGGGAACTCCTGAGCTCCTACAATGAGCAGTTCTTC.

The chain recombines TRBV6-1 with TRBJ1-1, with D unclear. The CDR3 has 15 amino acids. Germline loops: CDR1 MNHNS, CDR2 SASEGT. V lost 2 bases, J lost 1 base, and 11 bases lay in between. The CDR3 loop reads CASSEYGVGNTEAFF. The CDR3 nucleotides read TGTGCCAGCAGTGAATATGGGGTCGGGAACACTGAAGCTTTCTTT.

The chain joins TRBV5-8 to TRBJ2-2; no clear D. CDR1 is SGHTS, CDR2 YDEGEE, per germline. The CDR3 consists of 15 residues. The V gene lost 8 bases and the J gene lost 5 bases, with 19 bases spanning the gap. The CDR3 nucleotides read TGTGCCAGTTTTCGGTTGGGGTCTGGGACCGGGGAGCTGTTTTTT. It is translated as CASFRLGSGTGELFF.

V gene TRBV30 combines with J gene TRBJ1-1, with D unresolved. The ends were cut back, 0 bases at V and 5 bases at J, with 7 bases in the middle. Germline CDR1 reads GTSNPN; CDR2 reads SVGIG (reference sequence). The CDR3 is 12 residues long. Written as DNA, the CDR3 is TGTGCCTGGAGTGTAGGTCTAACTGAAGCTTTCTTT. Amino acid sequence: CAWSVGLTEAFF.

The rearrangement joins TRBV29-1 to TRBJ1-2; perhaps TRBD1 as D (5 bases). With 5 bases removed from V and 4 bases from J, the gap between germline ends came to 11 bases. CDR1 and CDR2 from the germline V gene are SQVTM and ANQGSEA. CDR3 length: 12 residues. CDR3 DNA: TGCAGCGTTTCGGGGGAGGGCTATGGCTACACCTTC. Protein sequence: CSVSGEGYGYTF.

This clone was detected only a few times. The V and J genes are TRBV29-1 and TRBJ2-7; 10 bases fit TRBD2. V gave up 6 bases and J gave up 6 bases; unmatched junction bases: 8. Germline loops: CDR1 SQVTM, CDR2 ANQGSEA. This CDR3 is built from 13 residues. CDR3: CSVKAGGLGEQYF. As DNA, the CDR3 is TGCAGCGTAAAAGCGGGAGGGCTAGGCGAGCAGTACTTC.

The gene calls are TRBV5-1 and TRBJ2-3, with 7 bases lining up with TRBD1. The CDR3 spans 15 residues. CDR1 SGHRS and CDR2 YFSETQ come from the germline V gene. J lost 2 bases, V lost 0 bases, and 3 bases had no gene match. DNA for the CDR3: TGCGCCAGCAGCTTGGGACAGGGACACACAGATACGCAGTATTTT. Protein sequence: CASSLGQGHTDTQYF.